The following is a T cell receptor (beta chain) sequence with its context. These data belong to a study of blood T cell repertoires in COVID-19. Original analysis: Amplification of reference gene primers provided the estimated nucleated cell counts. This table comes from immunoSEQ multiplex PCR, and its TCRdb copy is limited to in-frame clones, with some not included. That table supplies the V and J calls and clone size; D and trimming were determined from the DNA. Among some 390,000 clones listed, about 87% were seen once. The germline V gene encodes CDR1 SGHVS and CDR2 FQNEAQ. The trim removed 4 bases at V and 3 bases at J, leaving 2 bases unmatched. CDR3 length equals 13 residues. In Seattle, patients joined the study during active infection and were tracked longitudinally.

Sequencing was carried out using peripheral blood. V is TRBV7-8 and J is TRBJ1-2; 7 nucleotides line up with TRBD1. The TCR was taken from a woman aged 55-69 years with COVID-19, enrolled during active disease. The CDR3 loop is CASSSTGDYGYTF. As DNA, the CDR3 is TGTGCCAGCAGCTCCACAGGGGACTATGGCTACACCTTC.